The 7 T cell receptor beta chains below come from one sample, sequenced in a study of T-cell memory formation after mild COVID-19. TCRdb recomputed calls from the 5' RACE reads with MiXCR, one row per CDR3 protein. The sample lists roughly 480,000 distinct CDR3 sequences; around 25% were seen once. The specimen sequenced was PBMCs or a T cell subset sorted from them (not recorded which). The receptors were gathered from an adult woman who had mild COVID-19 (a few samples of this study predate the infection). Cell type and time point are not known.

The chain carries TRBV20-1 and TRBJ2-1, with 7 bases lining up with TRBD2. The germline V gene encodes CDR1 DFQATT and CDR2 SNEGSKA (reference sequence). The CDR3 is made up of 17 amino acids. The V gene end was trimmed by 0 bases and the J gene end by 1 base; junction bases not matched to a gene: 9. In DNA, the CDR3 is TGCAGTGCTAGAGATTCTTCTAGCGGACCTTCCTACAATGAGCAGTTCTTC. Protein sequence: CSARDSSSGPSYNEQFF.

This clonotype appeared many times. The chain employs TRBV5-4 and TRBJ2-7, with D possibly called TRBD1 or TRBD2 (5 bases each). The CDR3 contains 13 residues. The V and J ends lost 4 bases and 2 bases respectively, with 10 bases between them. Germline V gene sequence: CDR1 SGHNT, CDR2 YYREEE (reference sequence). The CDR3, as DNA: TGTGCCAGCAGCGTCCGGGACGCCTACGAGCAGTACTTC. Encoded protein: CASSVRDAYEQYF.

This chain links TRBV12-3 or TRBV12-4 with TRBJ1-5; 10 positions agree with TRBD1. The J segment lost 4 bases and the V segment lost 4 bases, leaving 7 bases of the junction unmatched. The CDR3 has 16 residues. In DNA form, the CDR3 reads TGTGCCAGCAGTTCCTCCGGGACAGGGGTTAATCAGCCCCAGCATTTT. This sequence encodes CASSSSGTGVNQPQHF.

The rearrangement uses TRBV5-5 and TRBJ2-3; D may be TRBD1 (6 bases). Germline loops: CDR1 SGHKS, CDR2 YYEKEE (reference sequence). The V end lost 1 base, the J end lost 6 bases, and 21 bases lay between the germline ends. This CDR3 has 17 residues. The CDR3 DNA is TGTGCCAGCAGCTTGTACTCGGACAGCCGATCAAGGGATACGCAGTATTTT. Its protein product is CASSLYSDSRSRDTQYF.

V gene TRBV19 combines with J gene TRBJ1-5; D is unresolved. Deletions cut 6 bases from V and 3 bases from J, with 18 bases between. CDR1 is LNHDA and CDR2 is SQIVND in the germline V gene (reference sequence). CDR3 length: 16 amino acids. The chain's CDR3 is CASSLPLGMNNQPQHF. Here the CDR3 DNA reads TGTGCCAGTAGCCTGCCGTTGGGAATGAACAATCAGCCCCAGCATTTT.

In this sample, this clonotype turned up a few times. V gene TRBV5-1 combines with J gene TRBJ2-7, with D hard to call. The CDR3 is 14 residues long. Trimming took 4 bases from V and 3 from J, leaving 14 bases between them. In germline, CDR1 is SGHRS, CDR2 YFSETQ. DNA of the CDR3: TGCGCCAGCAGCATGGGGAAGGATCACTACGAGCAGTACTTC. Amino acid sequence: CASSMGKDHYEQYF.

The chain joins TRBV24-1 to TRBJ2-1; 10 nucleotides match TRBD2. Per the germline V gene, CDR1 is KGHDR and CDR2 is SFDVKD. The V and J ends lost 3 bases and 2 bases, in that order; junction bases with no gene match: 3. The length of the CDR3 is 16 residues. CDR3 sequence reads: CATSDRLAGAYNEQFF. CDR3 nucleotide sequence: TGTGCCACCAGTGATCGTCTAGCGGGAGCCTACAATGAGCAGTTCTTC.